One and the same sample provided the 3 T cell receptor beta chains below, sequenced in a study of low-dose radiotherapy and immunotherapy resistance in tumors. Time point here: after trial treatment. Treatment in this sample: LDRT plus nivolumab, ipilimumab, low-dose cyclophosphamide and aspirin (RACIN trial). TRAV- and TRBV-specific primers, spanning alpha and beta chains, primed first-strand cDNA. With a V-primer adapter and a constant-region primer, TCRs were amplified for 20 PCR cycles. TCRdb reanalysed the reads using MiXCR and keeps one entry per CDR3 protein. This table has under 75,000 distinct CDR3 sequences, 20% to 25% appearing once. Specimen: PBMCs, collected after low-dose radiotherapy plus immunotherapy. The receptors were gathered from a male donor with prostate cancer.

This clonotype was observed at least ten times. This chain connects TRBV7-3 to TRBJ2-7, with 7 bases aligning to TRBD1. The CDR3 sequence is 17 residues long. V lost 5 bases, J lost 6 bases, and 19 bases stayed unmatched. Germline V gene sequence: CDR1 SGHTA, CDR2 FQGTGA. CDR3 coding DNA: TGTGCCAGCAGCACTCGGGACAGAGACATCAAACCAGGCGAGCAGTACTTC. It yields the protein CASSTRDRDIKPGEQYF.

This clonotype was detected ten times or more. The CDR3 spells CASSIPSTDTQYF. The CDR3 coding sequence is TGTGCCAGTAGTATCCCAAGCACAGATACGCAGTATTTT. The chain recombines TRBV19 with TRBJ2-3; no definite D call. Germline loops: CDR1 LNHDA, CDR2 SQIVND (reference sequence). V was pared by 3 bases and J by 0 bases, with 4 bases between. This CDR3 region has 13 residues. The whole variable domain, filled in from reference TRBV19 and TRBJ2-3, reads DGGITQSPKYLFRKEGQNVTLSCEQNLNHDAMYWYRQDPGQGLRLIYYSQIVNDFQKGDIAEGYSVSREKKESFPLTVTSAQKNPTAFYLCASSIPSTDTQYFGPGTRLTVL.

This clonotype was seen at least ten times. The chain combines TRBV7-9 with TRBJ2-7, with 11 positions matching TRBD2. There are 18 residues in the CDR3. Germline trimming cut 4 bases from V and 0 bases from J; bases unmatched to any gene: 11. Looked up from germline, CDR1 is SEHNR and CDR2 is FQNEAQ (reference sequence). The chain's CDR3 is CASSSTAGTSGDSYEQYF. In DNA, the CDR3 is TGTGCCAGCAGCTCGACCGCCGGGACTAGCGGAGACTCCTACGAGCAGTACTTC.